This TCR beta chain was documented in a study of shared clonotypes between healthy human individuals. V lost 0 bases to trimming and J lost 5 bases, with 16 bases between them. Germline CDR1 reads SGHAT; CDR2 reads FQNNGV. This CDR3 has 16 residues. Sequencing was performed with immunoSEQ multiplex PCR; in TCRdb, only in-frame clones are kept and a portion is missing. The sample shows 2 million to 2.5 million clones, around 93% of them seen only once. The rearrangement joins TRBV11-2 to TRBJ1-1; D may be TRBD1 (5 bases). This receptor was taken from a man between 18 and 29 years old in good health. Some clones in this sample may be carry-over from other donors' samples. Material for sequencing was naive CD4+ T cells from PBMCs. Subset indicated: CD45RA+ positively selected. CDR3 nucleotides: TGTGCCAGCAGCTTAGATCTGGGTGCAGGGTGGACTGAAGCTTTCTTT. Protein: CASSLDLGAGWTEAFF.